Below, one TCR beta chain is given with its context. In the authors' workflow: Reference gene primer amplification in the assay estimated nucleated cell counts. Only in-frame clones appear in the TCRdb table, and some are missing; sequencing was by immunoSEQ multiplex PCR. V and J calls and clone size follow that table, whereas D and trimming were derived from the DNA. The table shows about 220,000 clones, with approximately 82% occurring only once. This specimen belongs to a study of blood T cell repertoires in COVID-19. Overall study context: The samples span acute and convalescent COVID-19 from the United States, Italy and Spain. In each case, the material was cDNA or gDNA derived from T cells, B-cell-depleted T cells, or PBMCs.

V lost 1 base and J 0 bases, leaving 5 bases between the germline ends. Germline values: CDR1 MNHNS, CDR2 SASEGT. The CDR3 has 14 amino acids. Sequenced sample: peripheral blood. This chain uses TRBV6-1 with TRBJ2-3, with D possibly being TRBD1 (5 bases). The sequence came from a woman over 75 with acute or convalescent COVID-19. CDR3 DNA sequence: TGTGCCAGCAGTGAAGGGGGCAGCACAGATACGCAGTATTTT. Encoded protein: CASSEGGSTDTQYF.